This TCR beta chain was captured by sequencing in a study of blood T cell repertoires in COVID-19. Background on the study: COVID-19 samples from acute and convalescent phases originated in the United States, Italy and Spain.

TCRdb's copy holds only in-frame clones and misses some; the assay was immunoSEQ multiplex PCR. The repertoire holds around 270,000 clones, with 86% as singletons. The source material was peripheral blood. This TCR was sampled from a man in his forties who had recovered from COVID-19.

The CDR3 reads CASRYDTGTPNTEAFF. The CDR3 bases are TGCGCCAGCAGATACGACACCGGGACACCGAACACTGAAGCTTTCTTT. The V gene is TRBV5-1, the J gene TRBJ1-1, with a tentative D call TRBD1 (6 bases). Germline CDR1 and CDR2: SGHRS and YFSETQ. V was cut by 5 bases and J by 1 base, with 18 bases left in between. The CDR3 covers 16 residues.